This T cell receptor (beta chain) was identified in a study of T-cell memory formation after mild COVID-19 (dated by TCRdb to the early 2020s). Notes on the research overall: Most TCR sequence clusters were specific to one of the two donors. The cohort comprised two young, previously healthy adult volunteers, one female and one male. Longitudinal TCRalpha and TCRbeta repertoire sequencing tracked T-cell clones expanding and contracting after mild COVID-19 in a couple of donors. The research as a whole found: Balanced CD4/CD8 phenotypes were observed for clones contracting from day 15 to 85, whereas a bias towards CD4+ was observed for a second wave of clones expanding from day 15 to 37. SARS-CoV-2 specificity of the second-wave clones peaking on day 37 was not confirmed. Contracting CD4+ clones turned up mainly in the CM and EM memory subsets, whereas EMRA was where CD8+ clones were enriched. Only two mild cases were covered by the study, and larger cohorts that include severe cases with pre-infection samples were considered necessary. Some responding clones were detected in pre-infection memory, suggesting pre-existing cross-reactive memory T cells joined the SARS-CoV-2 response.

As regards this clonotype: The clone's antigen remains unknown. Nothing much larger sits one base from this clone, and base qualities are not available.

These reads were obtained on an Illumina NovaSeq 6000. cDNA libraries for TCRalpha and TCRbeta were prepared by 5'RACE using constant-segment primers, with sample barcodes and unique molecular identifiers added. Trizol reagent was used to extract RNA from every sample. Library amplification was performed in two PCR steps, and a second sample barcode and Illumina TruSeq adapters were introduced in the second step. Sequencing of the libraries was done on an Illumina NovaSeq, producing 2 x 150 bp paired-end reads. Processing in the source paper ran as follows. Demultiplexing of reads and collapsing into UMI-guided consensus sequences were performed with migec v1.2.7. Using mixcr v2.1.11, the UMI consensuses were aligned to TRA and TRB V and J templates and assembled into clonotypes. A clonotype was counted as expanded or contracted only if both edgeR and NoisET called the change significant, with noise models trained on biological replicates. edgeR calls used a false discovery rate-adjusted p below 0.01 and a log2 fold-change threshold of 1. As an exploratory analysis of dynamics, PCA with hierarchical clustering was applied to max-normalized trajectories of the 1000 most abundant clonotypes. Separately sequenced CD4+ and CD8+ repertoires were used to assign a CD4 or CD8 phenotype to each responding clone. TCRdb reprocessing: public reads trimmed at Q25 with fastp, clones called with MiXCR, in-frame beta chains kept. Identical CDR3 proteins give one entry, which carries the most common genes and DNA. Here the V and J calls rest on TCRdb's processing, not on the authors' analysis. This sample lists 400,000 or so distinct CDR3 sequences; roughly 20% were detected once. The ten biggest clones cover roughly 8% of the sample.

Ficoll-Paque density gradient centrifugation was the method used to isolate PBMCs. From the germline V gene, CDR1 is MNHEY and CDR2 is SVGAGI. V gives up 4 bases and J gives up 2 bases, and the segment between their germline ends measures 12 bases. The CDR3 goes from the cysteine to the phenylalanine over 14 residues. Only the CDR3 DNA is retained, 42 bases long and in frame from the first base. The receptor chain draws on TRBV6-5 and TRBJ2-7; matching of 6 bases hints at TRBD1 as the D gene. The receptor was derived from an adult woman who had mild COVID-19 (a few samples of this study predate the infection). The sample titles of this study are shuffled in the database, so cell type and time point are left out; the donor was told from shared clones. Sequenced input: PBMCs or a T cell subset sorted from them (not recorded which). The nucleotides read TGTGCCAGCAGTTCCGGGACAACTACCTACGAGCAGTACTTC. This codes for CASSSGTTTYEQYF.